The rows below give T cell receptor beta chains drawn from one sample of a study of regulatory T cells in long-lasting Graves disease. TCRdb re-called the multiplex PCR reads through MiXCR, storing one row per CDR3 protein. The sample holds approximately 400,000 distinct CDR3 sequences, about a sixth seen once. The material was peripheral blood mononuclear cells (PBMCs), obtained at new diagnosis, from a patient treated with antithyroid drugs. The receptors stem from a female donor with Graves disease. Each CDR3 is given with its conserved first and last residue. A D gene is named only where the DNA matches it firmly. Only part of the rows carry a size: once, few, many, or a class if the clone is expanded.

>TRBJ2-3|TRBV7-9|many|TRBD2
TGTGCCAGCAGCTTGCGGGAGACTAGCACAGATACGCAGTATTTT
CASSLRETSTDTQYF
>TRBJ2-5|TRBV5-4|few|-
TGTGCCAGCAGCTTGGAATGGGGGGACGCTCAAGAGACCCAGTACTTC
CASSLEWGDAQETQYF
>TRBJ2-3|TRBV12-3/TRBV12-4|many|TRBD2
TGTGCCAGCAGTGGGGTGCGGGGGGGGAATGAAGATACGCAGTATTTT
CASSGVRGGNEDTQYF
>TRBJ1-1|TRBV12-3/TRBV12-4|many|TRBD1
TGTGCCAGCAGCCCCGGGACAGAGAAAGCTTTCTTT
CASSPGTEKAFF
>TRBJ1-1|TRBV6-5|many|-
TGTGCCAGCAGTTACTCAAGACAGGACGCTAAATCTGAAGCTTTCTTT
CASSYSRQDAKSEAFF
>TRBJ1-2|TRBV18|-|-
TGTGCCAGCTCACCACCGCAAACCTGGATCTATGGCTACACCTTC
CASSPPQTWIYGYTF
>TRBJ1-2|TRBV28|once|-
TGTGCCAGCACCTCGCTCAGGGCGGGTGGCTACACCTTC
CASTSLRAGGYTF
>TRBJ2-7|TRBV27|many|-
TGTGCCAGCAGGGACGTGTCCTACGAGCAGTACTTC
CASRDVSYEQYF
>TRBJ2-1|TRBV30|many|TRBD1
TGTGCCTGGAGAGAGTTCAGGGGGCTTTACAATGAGCAGTTCTTC
CAWREFRGLYNEQFF
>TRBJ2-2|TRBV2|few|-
TGTGCCAGCAGGCAAAGTTTCGGACACGGAGATTTCGGGGAGCTGTTTTTT
CASRQSFGHGDFGELFF
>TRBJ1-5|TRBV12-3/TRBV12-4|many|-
TGTGCCAGCAGTTCACAGGGCCGCAATCAGCCCCAGCATTTT
CASSSQGRNQPQHF
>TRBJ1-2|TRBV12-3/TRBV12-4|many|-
TGTGCCAGCAGTTTAGGGGATCCTGGCTACACCTTC
CASSLGDPGYTF
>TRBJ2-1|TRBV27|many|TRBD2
TGTGCCAGCAGGCGACTAGCGGGAGAGGTTGAGCAGTTCTTC
CASRRLAGEVEQFF